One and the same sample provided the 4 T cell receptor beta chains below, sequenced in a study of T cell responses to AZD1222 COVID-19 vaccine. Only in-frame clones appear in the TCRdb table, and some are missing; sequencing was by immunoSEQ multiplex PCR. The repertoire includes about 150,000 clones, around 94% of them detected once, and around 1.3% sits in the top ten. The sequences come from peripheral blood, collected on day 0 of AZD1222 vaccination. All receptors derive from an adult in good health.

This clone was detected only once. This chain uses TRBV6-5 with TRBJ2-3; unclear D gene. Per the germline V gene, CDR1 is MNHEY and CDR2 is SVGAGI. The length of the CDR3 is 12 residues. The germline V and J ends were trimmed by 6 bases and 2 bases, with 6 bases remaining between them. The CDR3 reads CASRTYTDTQYF. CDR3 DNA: TGTGCCAGCAGGACGTACACAGATACGCAGTATTTT.

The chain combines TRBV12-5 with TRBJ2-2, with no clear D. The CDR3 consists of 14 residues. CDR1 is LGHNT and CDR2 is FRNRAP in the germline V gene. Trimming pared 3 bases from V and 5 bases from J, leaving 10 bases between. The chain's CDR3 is CASGFYDRTGELFF. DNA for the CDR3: TGTGCTAGTGGTTTTTATGACCGAACCGGGGAGCTGTTTTTT.

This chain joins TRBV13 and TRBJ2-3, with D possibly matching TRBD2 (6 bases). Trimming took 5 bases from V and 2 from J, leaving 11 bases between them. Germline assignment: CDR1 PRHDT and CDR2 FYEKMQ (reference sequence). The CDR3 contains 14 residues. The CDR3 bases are TGTGCCAGCAGCCATGGGACTTTCACAGATACGCAGTATTTT. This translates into CASSHGTFTDTQYF.

CDR3: CASSLESLAGGYNEQFF. In DNA, the CDR3 is TGTGCCAGCAGCTTAGAGTCCCTAGCGGGAGGGTACAATGAGCAGTTCTTC. This chain joins TRBV7-9 and TRBJ2-1; 12 bases match TRBD2. CDR1 and CDR2 (germline): SEHNR, FQNEAQ (reference sequence). The CDR3 runs to 17 residues. The trim removed 1 base at V and 4 bases at J, leaving 5 bases unmatched.